This TCR beta chain was obtained from a study of blood T cells in healthy people across ages. Study results and limitations: Both naive CD4+ cell counts and diversity were greater in long-lived donors than in aged donors.

Germline CDR1 reads SQVTM; CDR2 reads ANQGSEA. The CDR3 contains 12 residues. V gave up 4 bases and J gave up 5 bases, with 11 bases separating them. Every donor gave approximately 10 milliliters of peripheral blood. Whenever a sample was processed, at least 6.5 million PBMCs were isolated. The total RNA that was extracted per sample amounted to at least 5 micrograms. Primers used in a second PCR of about 7 to 12 cycles were a sample-barcoded 5' primer and a J-beta primer mix. TCRdb reanalysed the 5' RACE reads using MiXCR and keeps one entry per CDR3 protein. This table has about 1.4 million distinct CDR3 sequences, 45% to 70% appearing once. About this clonotype itself: Its specificity is unknown.

The receptor was derived from a man between 18 and 35 years old in good health. The chain combines TRBV29-1 with TRBJ1-2, with D maybe TRBD1 (5 bases). Sequencing was carried out using blood. CDR3 DNA: TGCAGCGTTGTAGGGGAGACTTATGGCTACACCTTC. Translated: CSVVGETYGYTF.